Presented here are 12 T cell receptor beta chains from one specimen sequenced in a study of response to subunit inactivated influenza vaccine. TCRdb passed the RT-PCR reads through MiXCR, listing each CDR3 protein once. Of a few hundred thousand distinct CDR3 sequences listed, roughly 22% are singletons. This specimen consisted of PBMCs from blood, obtained about 20 months after vaccination. The receptors here all came from a man aged 45 to 75 who received an inactivated influenza vaccine.

This sequence joins TRBV20-1 and TRBJ1-1; D ambiguous. The germline gives CDR1 DFQATT, CDR2 SNEGSKA (reference sequence). The CDR3 has 14 amino acids. With 3 bases removed from V and 1 base from J, the gap between germline ends came to 12 bases. Here the CDR3 reads CSASRPRGNTEAFF. The CDR3 DNA reads as TGCAGTGCTAGCCGGCCCCGGGGGAACACTGAAGCTTTCTTT.

This clonotype was seen a few times. The chain combines TRBV30 with TRBJ2-1; D is unresolved. Germline V CDR1 and CDR2: GTSNPN, SVGIG (reference sequence). This CDR3 is 13 amino acids long. V gave up 3 bases and J gave up 4 bases, with 10 bases separating them. CDR3 nucleotides: TGTGCCTGGAGACGTAAGGGATACAATGAGCAGTTCTTC. Translated, it gives CAWRRKGYNEQFF.

This clonotype has ten or more counts. The chain uses TRBV5-1 and TRBJ1-4; D unclear. The CDR3 is 12 amino acids. With 5 bases removed from V and 7 bases from J, the gap between germline ends came to 9 bases. Germline assignment: CDR1 SGHRS and CDR2 YFSETQ. CDR3 sequence: CASRRWGEKLFF. CDR3 nucleotides: TGCGCCAGCAGGAGATGGGGTGAAAAACTGTTTTTT.

The V and J genes are TRBV5-1 and TRBJ2-7; TRBD2 matches 7 bases. Unmatched junction bases numbered 6, after V lost 4 bases and J lost 2 bases. The CDR3 is made up of 14 amino acids. Germline values: CDR1 SGHRS, CDR2 YFSETQ. This CDR3 reads CASSHTSAPYEQYF. DNA of the CDR3: TGCGCCAGCAGCCACACTAGCGCACCCTACGAGCAGTACTTC.

V is TRBV20-1 and J is TRBJ2-4, with D possibly matching TRBD2 (5 bases). Per the germline V gene, CDR1 is DFQATT and CDR2 is SNEGSKA (reference sequence). V lost 2 bases, J lost 5 bases, and 10 bases lay in between. The CDR3 is 13 residues long. The CDR3 region has the DNA TGCAGTGCTAGAAAGGGAGAACAAAACATTCAGTACTTC. This codes for CSARKGEQNIQYF.

This clonotype was detected a few times. This chain joins TRBV7-2 and TRBJ2-3; the match to TRBD2 covers 9 bases. From germline, CDR1 is SGHTA and CDR2 FQGNSA. Unmatched junction bases numbered 7, after V lost 2 bases and J lost 1 base. The CDR3 runs to 17 residues. CDR3 nucleotides: TGTGCCAGCAGCTTAAAGAGGTCTAGCGGGGGCACAGATACGCAGTATTTT. This sequence encodes CASSLKRSSGGTDTQYF.

This chain connects TRBV4-2 to TRBJ2-5, with 14 bases fitting TRBD2. Germline V gives CDR1 LGHNA, CDR2 YNFKEQ. The CDR3 has 16 residues. The J segment lost 9 bases and the V segment lost 3 bases, leaving 9 bases of the junction unmatched. Written as DNA, the CDR3 is TGTGCCAGCAGCCATGGGACTAGCGGGGGAGTGAAGGCCCAGTACTTC. This gives the protein CASSHGTSGGVKAQYF.

The chain uses TRBV6-5 and TRBJ1-1; 7 positions agree with TRBD1. Unmatched junction bases numbered 2, after V lost 2 bases and J lost 11 bases. Germline V gene data show CDR1 as MNHEY and CDR2 as SVGAGI. The CDR3 sequence is 11 residues long. CDR3 sequence (DNA): TGTGCCAGCAGTTACGCAGGGGGGGCTTTCTTT. Its translation: CASSYAGGAFF.

The rearrangement uses TRBV18 and TRBJ2-2; 8 nucleotides agree with TRBD1. The CDR3 is 16 amino acids. V shed 0 bases and J 6 bases; nucleotides not matched to a gene: 6. Germline values: CDR1 KGHSH, CDR2 LQKENI. The CDR3 DNA reads TGTGCCAGCTCACCACCGATGAGACAGGGGTCCGGGGAGCTGTTTTTT. It yields the protein CASSPPMRQGSGELFF.

The chain has TRBV7-2 and TRBJ2-2; 7 nucleotides align to TRBD1. CDR1 and CDR2 from the germline V gene are SGHTA and FQGNSA. Unmatched junction bases numbered 6, after V lost 4 bases and J lost 4 bases. CDR3 size: 15 residues. CDR3 amino acids: CASSSRQGSTGELFF. The CDR3 DNA is TGTGCCAGCAGCTCGAGACAGGGCTCCACCGGGGAGCTGTTTTTT.

This clonotype was counted only a few times. This chain connects TRBV7-2 to TRBJ2-7; TRBD2 matches 8 bases. The CDR3 is 15 residues long. CDR1 and CDR2 from the germline V gene are SGHTA and FQGNSA. Trimming at V came to 5 bases and at J to 3 bases, leaving 9 bases not matched to a gene. CDR3 DNA: TGTGCCAGCAGCCTGGACGGGACTAGATTCTACGAGCAGTACTTC. Protein: CASSLDGTRFYEQYF.

The rearrangement links TRBV15 to TRBJ1-4; D ambiguous. The V and J ends lost 0 bases and 6 bases respectively, with 5 bases between them. This CDR3 has 13 amino acids. In germline, CDR1 is LNHNV, CDR2 YYDKDF (reference sequence). The CDR3 loop is CATSRDLDEKLFF. CDR3 sequence (DNA): TGTGCCACCAGCAGAGATTTGGATGAAAAACTGTTTTTT.